A selection of T cell receptor beta chains follows, all from one sample in a study of patients and donors after allogeneic stem cell transplantation. TCRdb re-derived calls from the RT-PCR reads in MiXCR, one entry per CDR3 protein. Altogether over 900 distinct CDR3 sequences are present, 40% being singletons, with the ten largest covering roughly 36%. Sequenced sample: blood, either unsorted or a sorted T cell fraction (not recorded which). All receptors come from a human donor who was either an allogeneic HSCT recipient or a stem cell or donor lymphocyte infusion donor (not recorded which). It is not recorded whose cells these are; they may come from a transplant donor. Each CDR3 is given with its conserved first and last residue. The D gene is left open where the match is weak. Size is stated for part of the rows, as once, few or many counts, or as a class when the clone is expanded.

V gene: TRBV9
D gene: NA
clone size: NA
J gene: TRBJ1-1
CDR3 DNA: TGTGCCAGCAGCTTCGGCGATGAGAACACTGAAGCTTTCTTT
CDR3 protein: CASSFGDENTEAFF

V gene: TRBV5-1
D gene: NA
clone size: few
J gene: TRBJ2-2
CDR3 DNA: TGCGCCAGCAGCTTGGGAGGGGCATCCGGGGAGCTGTTTTTT
CDR3 protein: CASSLGGASGELFF

V gene: TRBV30
D gene: NA
clone size: large
J gene: TRBJ1-2
CDR3 DNA: TGTGCCTGGAGTCCCAGCTATGGCTACACCTTC
CDR3 protein: CAWSPSYGYTF

V gene: TRBV5-1
D gene: TRBD1
clone size: large
J gene: TRBJ1-2
CDR3 DNA: TGCGCCAGCAGCCCGGACAGGGCTGGCTACACCTTC
CDR3 protein: CASSPDRAGYTF

V gene: TRBV5-1
D gene: TRBD2
clone size: NA
J gene: TRBJ2-2
CDR3 DNA: TGCGCCAGCAGCTCCGGGACTAGCGTGAACACCGGGGAGCTGTTTTTT
CDR3 protein: CASSSGTSVNTGELFF

V gene: TRBV6-2/TRBV6-3
D gene: NA
clone size: once
J gene: TRBJ2-1
CDR3 DNA: TGTGCCAGCAGTTCTATCCGGCATGAGCAGTTCTTC
CDR3 protein: CASSSIRHEQFF

V gene: TRBV11-2
D gene: NA
clone size: NA
J gene: TRBJ2-2
CDR3 DNA: TGTGCCAGCAGCTTTAACGGGAACACCGGGGAGCTGTTTTTT
CDR3 protein: CASSFNGNTGELFF

V gene: TRBV7-8
D gene: NA
clone size: large
J gene: TRBJ2-1
CDR3 DNA: TGTGCCAGCAGCTTTAAGCGCACCTACAATGAGCAGTTCTTC
CDR3 protein: CASSFKRTYNEQFF

V gene: TRBV5-5
D gene: TRBD2
clone size: NA
J gene: TRBJ2-1
CDR3 DNA: TGTGCCAGCAGCCTCGGCCAGAGCGGGAGTAATGAGCAGTTCTTC
CDR3 protein: CASSLGQSGSNEQFF

V gene: TRBV6-2/TRBV6-3
D gene: NA
clone size: NA
J gene: TRBJ1-1
CDR3 DNA: TGTGCCAGCAGTTACGGAGGGTTTGAGGCTGAAGCTTTCTTT
CDR3 protein: CASSYGGFEAEAFF

V gene: TRBV6-6
D gene: NA
clone size: large
J gene: TRBJ2-4
CDR3 DNA: TGTGCCAGCAGTTACGGAGGGGCCAAAAACATTCAGTACTTC
CDR3 protein: CASSYGGAKNIQYF